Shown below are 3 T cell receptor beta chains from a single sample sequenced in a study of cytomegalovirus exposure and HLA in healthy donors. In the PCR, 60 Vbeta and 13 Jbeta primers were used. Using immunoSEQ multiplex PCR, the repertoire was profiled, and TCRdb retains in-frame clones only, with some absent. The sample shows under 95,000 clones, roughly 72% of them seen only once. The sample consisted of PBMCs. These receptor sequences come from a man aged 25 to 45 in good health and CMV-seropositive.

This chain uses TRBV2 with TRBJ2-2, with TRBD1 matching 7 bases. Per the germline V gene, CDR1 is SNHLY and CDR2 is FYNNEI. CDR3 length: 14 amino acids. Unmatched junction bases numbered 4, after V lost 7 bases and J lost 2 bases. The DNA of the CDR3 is TGTGCCAGCAACGACAGGGTCAACACCGGGGAGCTGTTTTTT. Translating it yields CASNDRVNTGELFF. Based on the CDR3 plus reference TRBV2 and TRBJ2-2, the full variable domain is EPEVTQTPSHQVTQMGQEVILRCVPISNHLYFYWYRQILGQKVEFLVSFYNNEISEKSEIFDDQFSVERPDGSNFTLKIRSTKLEDSAMYFCASNDRVNTGELFFGEGSRLTVL.

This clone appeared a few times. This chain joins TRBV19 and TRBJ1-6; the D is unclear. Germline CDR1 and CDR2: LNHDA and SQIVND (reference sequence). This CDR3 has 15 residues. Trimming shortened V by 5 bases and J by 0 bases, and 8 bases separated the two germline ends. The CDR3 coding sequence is TGTGCCAGTAGTGAACAGAGCTCCTATAATTCACCCCTCCACTTT. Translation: CASSEQSSYNSPLHF.

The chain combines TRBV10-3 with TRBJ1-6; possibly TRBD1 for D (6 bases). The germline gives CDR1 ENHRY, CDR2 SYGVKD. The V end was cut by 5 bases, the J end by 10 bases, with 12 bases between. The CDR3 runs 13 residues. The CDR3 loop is CAISTGLRSPLHF. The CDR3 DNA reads TGTGCCATCAGTACAGGGTTACGGTCACCCCTCCACTTT.